By its share, the clone carrying this T cell receptor delta chain is medium-sized. This record belongs to a study of gamma-delta chains in newborns, infants, children. Background on the study: Microbial exposure reportedly drives polyclonal innate γδ T cell expansion after birth.

TCRdb re-analyzed the reads via CATT. The repertoire holds approximately 5,400 delta-chain clones, with approximately 18% as singletons. Material: blood. The sequence was collected from a child who was a newborn, infant or young child, either healthy, febrile or measles-vaccinated (not recorded which).

The CDR3, as DNA: TGTGCCTGTGACTCCGCTGGGAGCTCCTGGGACACCCGACAGATGTTTTTC. Its translation is CACDSAGSSWDTRQMFF. The chain uses TRDV2 and TRDJ3, with D possibly TRDD3 on 5 matching bases. This CDR3 contains 17 residues. The germline gives CDR1 GEAIGNYY, CDR2 EKD. V lost 3 bases and J 0 bases, leaving 11 bases between the germline ends.